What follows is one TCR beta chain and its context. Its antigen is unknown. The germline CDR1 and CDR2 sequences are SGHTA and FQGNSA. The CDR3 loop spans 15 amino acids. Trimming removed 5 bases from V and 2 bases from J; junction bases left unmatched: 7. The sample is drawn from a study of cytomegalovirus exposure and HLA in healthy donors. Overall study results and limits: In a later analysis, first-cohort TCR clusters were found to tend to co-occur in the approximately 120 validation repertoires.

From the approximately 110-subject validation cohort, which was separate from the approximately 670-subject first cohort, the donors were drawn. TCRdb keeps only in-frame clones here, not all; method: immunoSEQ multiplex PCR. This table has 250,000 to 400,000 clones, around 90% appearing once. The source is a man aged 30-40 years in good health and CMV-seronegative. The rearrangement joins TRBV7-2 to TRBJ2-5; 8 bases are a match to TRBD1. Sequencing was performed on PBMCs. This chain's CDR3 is CASSGGQGGQETQYF. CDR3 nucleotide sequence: TGTGCCAGCAGCGGTGGACAGGGTGGGCAAGAGACCCAGTACTTC. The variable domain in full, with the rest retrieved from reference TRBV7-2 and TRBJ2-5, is GAGVSQSPSNKVTEKGKDVELRCDPISGHTALYWYRQSLGQGLEFLIYFQGNSAPDKSGLPSDRFSAERTGGSVSTLTIQRTQQEDSAVYLCASSGGQGGQETQYFGPGTRLLVL.